The T cell receptor beta chain under discussion was sequenced for a study of T cell responses to AZD1222 COVID-19 vaccine. Assay: immunoSEQ multiplex PCR; the TCRdb copy retains only in-frame clones and omits some. Of some 190,000 clones in the sample, roughly 94% are singletons; the top ten hold over 1.5%. Germline lookup yields CDR1 LGHNA and CDR2 YSLEER. V shed 0 bases, J shed 0 bases, and the junction held 1 base outside the gene matches. The CDR3 is 15 amino acids. Study-wide results and caveats: Per reports, nearly half of all spike-specific TCRs target regions that are unmutated in variants. After two AZD1222 doses, spike-specific TCR breadth and depth rose versus day 0.

A remark on this clone: Its antigen is undetermined.

This clonotype originated in an adult who received the MenACWY meningococcal vaccine as a control. Sequencing was performed on peripheral blood, taken 28 days after the second dose of the MenACWY control vaccine. J is TRBJ1-1 and V is TRBV4-3, with TRBD1 matching over 7 bases. In DNA form, the CDR3 reads TGCGCCAGCAGCCAAGAGGGACAGTTGAACACTGAAGCTTTCTTT. Translated, it gives CASSQEGQLNTEAFF.